A selection of T cell receptor beta chains follows, all from one sample in a study of T cell responses to AZD1222 COVID-19 vaccine. Profiling relied on immunoSEQ multiplex PCR, and the TCRdb table lists in-frame clones only, not all of them. The sample holds over 100,000 clones, roughly 88% seen once. The sequencing here drew on peripheral blood, taken on day 0 of MenACWY control vaccination. The receptors come from an adult in good health. Each CDR3 is given with its conserved first and last residue. D genes are given only for firm matches. Clone sizes are given selectively: once, few, many, or a class where the clone is expanded.

DNA: TGTGCCAGTAGTATGCCCCCCAATGGCTACACCTTC
CDR3: CASSMPPNGYTF
J: TRBJ1-2
D: NA
size: NA
V: TRBV19

DNA: TGTGCCAGTAGTCCAGTTGCCGGGAGCACAGGGAATAACTATGGCTACACCTTC
CDR3: CASSPVAGSTGNNYGYTF
J: TRBJ1-2
D: NA
size: NA
V: TRBV19

DNA: TGTGCCAGCAGCTTGGACGGCCAAGGGGGCTACACCTTC
CDR3: CASSLDGQGGYTF
J: TRBJ1-2
D: NA
size: once
V: TRBV5-5

DNA: TGTGCCAGCAGTTTACGGTCAGATGCTTTCTTT
CDR3: CASSLRSDAFF
J: TRBJ1-1
D: NA
size: few
V: TRBV12-3/TRBV12-4

DNA: TGCGCCAGCAGCTTGACTGGGAGTAATGAAAAACTGTTTTTT
CDR3: CASSLTGSNEKLFF
J: TRBJ1-4
D: NA
size: few
V: TRBV5-1

DNA: TGCGCCAGCAGCCAAGATCAGGGGGCTGGAAACACCATATATTTT
CDR3: CASSQDQGAGNTIYF
J: TRBJ1-3
D: TRBD1
size: NA
V: TRBV4-1

DNA: TGTGCCAGTAGTATAGTTCTCTCAGGCCGCGATCAGCCCCAGCATTTT
CDR3: CASSIVLSGRDQPQHF
J: TRBJ1-5
D: NA
size: NA
V: TRBV19

DNA: TGTGCCACCAGCAGAGATCCTCTTCGGGACAGGTATGGGGACACTGAAGCTTTCTTT
CDR3: CATSRDPLRDRYGDTEAFF
J: TRBJ1-1
D: TRBD1
size: NA
V: TRBV15

DNA: TGTGCCAGTAGTCCGGGACTAGCGGGAAAAGCCGGGGAGCTGTTTTTT
CDR3: CASSPGLAGKAGELFF
J: TRBJ2-2
D: TRBD2
size: NA
V: TRBV19

DNA: TGTGCCATCAGTGAGCCTATAGGGGGGGCTTCTGGAAACACCATATATTTT
CDR3: CAISEPIGGASGNTIYF
J: TRBJ1-3
D: NA
size: NA
V: TRBV10-3

DNA: TGTGCCAGCAGTTTCAAGGGGGCGGTCCAAGAGACCCAGTACTTC
CDR3: CASSFKGAVQETQYF
J: TRBJ2-5
D: TRBD1
size: NA
V: TRBV28

DNA: TGTGCCAGCAGCCCCCGGATTTGGGGGGCGCGGGAGACCCAGTACTTC
CDR3: CASSPRIWGARETQYF
J: TRBJ2-5
D: NA
size: NA
V: TRBV7-9

DNA: TGTGCCAGCAGTCCCCTCCGGACACCGAATTCACCCCTCCACTTT
CDR3: CASSPLRTPNSPLHF
J: TRBJ1-6
D: NA
size: NA
V: TRBV25-1

DNA: TGTGCCAGTAGTCCCGGGACAGGGATTTACGAGCAGTACTTC
CDR3: CASSPGTGIYEQYF
J: TRBJ2-7
D: TRBD1
size: NA
V: TRBV19

DNA: TGCGCCAGCAGTGAGAAGACCGGACGGGTGGGCAATGAGCAGTTCTTC
CDR3: CASSEKTGRVGNEQFF
J: TRBJ2-1
D: NA
size: NA
V: TRBV10-1

DNA: TGTGCCAGCAGCGCGTGGCAGAGCCTTAGCACAGATACGCAGTATTTT
CDR3: CASSAWQSLSTDTQYF
J: TRBJ2-3
D: NA
size: NA
V: TRBV3-1/TRBV3-2

DNA: TGTGCCAGCAGCCTCGTGGACAGTGATTACGAGCAGTACTTC
CDR3: CASSLVDSDYEQYF
J: TRBJ2-7
D: NA
size: once
V: TRBV7-9